This T cell receptor beta chain was profiled in a study of STAT5B mutations in CD4+ large granular lymphocyte leukemia. This CDR3 is built from 15 residues. CDR1 is MNHNS, CDR2 SASEGT, per germline. V lost 5 bases to trimming and J lost 0 bases, with 13 bases between them. Worth noting for this clone: Antigen: not known.

General study findings and limits: CD4-sorted patient repertoires seemed more clonal than healthy CD4+ repertoires. Without HLA matching, higher CD4+ than CD8+ T-LGLL clonality could reflect small sample size. 8/27 top patient clones versus 2/35 control clones were TRBV06-family.

Some clones are missing from TCRdb's copy, which holds only in-frame ones; the method was immunoSEQ multiplex PCR. The repertoire includes 35,000 to 45,000 clones, about 86% of them detected once, and 2.6% sits in the top ten. Healthy controls were blood donor buffy coats. The origin of this receptor is a human donor in good health. The chain is built from TRBV6-1 and TRBJ1-1; D is unclear. Material for sequencing was CD4+ T cells from blood buffy coats. DNA of the CDR3: TGTGCCAGCAGTCTTATCGGCGGACTGAACACTGAAGCTTTCTTT. It specifies CASSLIGGLNTEAFF.